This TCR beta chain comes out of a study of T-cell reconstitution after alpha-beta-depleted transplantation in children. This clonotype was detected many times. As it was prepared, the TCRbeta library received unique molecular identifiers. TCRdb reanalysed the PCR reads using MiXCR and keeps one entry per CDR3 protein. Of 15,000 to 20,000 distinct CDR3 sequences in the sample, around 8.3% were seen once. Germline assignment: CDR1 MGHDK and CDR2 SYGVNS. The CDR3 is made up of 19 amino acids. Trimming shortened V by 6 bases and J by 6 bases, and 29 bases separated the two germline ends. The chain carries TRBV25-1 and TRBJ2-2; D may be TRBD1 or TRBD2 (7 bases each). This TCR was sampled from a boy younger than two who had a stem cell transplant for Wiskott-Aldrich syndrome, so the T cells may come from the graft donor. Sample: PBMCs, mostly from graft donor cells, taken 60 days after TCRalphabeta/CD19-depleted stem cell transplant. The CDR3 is CASRSRHLLWEGAAGELFF. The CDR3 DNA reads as TGTGCCAGCAGGAGCCGCCACCTCCTTTGGGAGGGGGCGGCCGGGGAGCTGTTTTTT.